This TCR beta chain derives from a study of pediatric ulcerative colitis. Whole-study findings and limits: This repertoire reflects total lymphocytes rather than subpopulations like regulatory T cells. In rectum, acute severe colitis had expanded clones and less diversity. No controls had the two rectal clonotypes shared by ulcerative colitis patients.

The table came from immunoSEQ multiplex PCR; TCRdb's copy has only in-frame clones and leaves some out. Of about 25,000 clones detected, over 55% appear once; the ten largest clones hold approximately 8%. Note on this clone: No antigen is known for it.

Rectal tissue came from one to two pinch biopsies taken at colonoscopy. The CDR3 has 14 amino acids. Germline-derived CDR1 and CDR2 are SGHNT and YYREEE (reference sequence). With 4 bases removed from V and 0 bases from J, the gap between germline ends came to 11 bases. The TCR sequence derives from a boy between 10 and 17 years old with severe ulcerative colitis. Sequencing used gut tissue. The chain combines TRBV5-4 with TRBJ2-7; possibly TRBD2 for D (6 bases). CDR3 loop: CASSRASDSYEQYF. The CDR3 DNA sequence: TGTGCCAGCAGCCGGGCTAGCGACTCCTACGAGCAGTACTTC.